A selection of T cell receptor beta chains follows, all from one sample in a study of T cell changes during pregnancy in multiple sclerosis. The data were produced by immunoSEQ multiplex PCR, yet TCRdb's version contains in-frame clones alone and is incomplete. The profile covers 35,000 to 50,000 clones, with roughly 92% appearing a single time and roughly 0.7% taken by the ten largest. This material consisted of CD4+ T cells from peripheral blood mononuclear cells, taken in the first trimester of pregnancy. Receptors were obtained from a female donor with multiple sclerosis, enrolled in a pregnancy study. Both conserved end residues are part of each CDR3. The order of the fields is D gene, clone size, V gene, J gene, CDR3 DNA, CDR3 protein. D genes are given only for firm matches. The size entry is marked missing in some rows and otherwise reads once, few, many or a size class.

D gene: NA; clone size: NA; V gene: TRBV10-3; J gene: TRBJ2-1; CDR3 DNA: TGTGCCATCAGTGATGATGGAGGGAGATCCTACAATGAGCAGTTCTTC; CDR3 protein: CAISDDGGRSYNEQFF
D gene: TRBD2; clone size: NA; V gene: TRBV28; J gene: TRBJ2-7; CDR3 DNA: TGTGCCAGCAGTTTTCTGGGGGGGTCGGTCGAGCAGTACTTC; CDR3 protein: CASSFLGGSVEQYF
D gene: TRBD2; clone size: NA; V gene: TRBV27; J gene: TRBJ2-1; CDR3 DNA: TGTGCCAGCAGTTTATCGGCGGGAGGATACTACAATGAGCAGTTCTTC; CDR3 protein: CASSLSAGGYYNEQFF
D gene: NA; clone size: NA; V gene: TRBV13; J gene: TRBJ2-1; CDR3 DNA: TGTGCCAGCAGCGCGGCAGGGGTACCCTCCTACAATGAGCAGTTCTTC; CDR3 protein: CASSAAGVPSYNEQFF
D gene: TRBD1; clone size: once; V gene: TRBV7-2; J gene: TRBJ2-1; CDR3 DNA: TGTGCCAGCAGCACGCCGACAGGGCCCTTCAATGAGCAGTTCTTC; CDR3 protein: CASSTPTGPFNEQFF
D gene: NA; clone size: once; V gene: TRBV5-1; J gene: TRBJ2-7; CDR3 DNA: TGCGCCAGCCAAACAACGGGAGTGCCCGAGCAGTACTTC; CDR3 protein: CASQTTGVPEQYF
D gene: NA; clone size: NA; V gene: TRBV29-1; J gene: TRBJ2-4; CDR3 DNA: TGCAGCGTTGGGCCATTAGCCAAAAACATTCAGTACTTC; CDR3 protein: CSVGPLAKNIQYF
D gene: TRBD1; clone size: NA; V gene: TRBV19; J gene: TRBJ2-4; CDR3 DNA: TGTGCCAGTAGTATAGTCCGACAGGGTTGGGCCAAAAACATTCAGTACTTC; CDR3 protein: CASSIVRQGWAKNIQYF
D gene: NA; clone size: NA; V gene: TRBV2; J gene: TRBJ1-2; CDR3 DNA: TGTGCCAGCCTCAGGGGATCAAGAGGCTACACCTTC; CDR3 protein: CASLRGSRGYTF
D gene: TRBD1; clone size: NA; V gene: TRBV15; J gene: TRBJ2-1; CDR3 DNA: TGTGCCACCACCCGGGACAGGGGGCATGAGCAGTTCTTC; CDR3 protein: CATTRDRGHEQFF
D gene: NA; clone size: NA; V gene: TRBV5-4; J gene: TRBJ1-2; CDR3 DNA: TGTGCCAGCAGCTTGGATCCGGGAGTAGATGGCTACACCTTC; CDR3 protein: CASSLDPGVDGYTF
D gene: NA; clone size: NA; V gene: TRBV6-1; J gene: TRBJ2-1; CDR3 DNA: TGTGCCAGCAGTGAAGGGCTAGTAAGCTACAATGAGCAGTTCTTC; CDR3 protein: CASSEGLVSYNEQFF
D gene: TRBD1; clone size: NA; V gene: TRBV7-7; J gene: TRBJ2-1; CDR3 DNA: TGTGCTAGCAGCCGCCGACAGGGCCCAGGGAATGAGCAGTTCTTC; CDR3 protein: CASSRRQGPGNEQFF
D gene: TRBD1; clone size: NA; V gene: TRBV28; J gene: TRBJ1-4; CDR3 DNA: TGTGCCAGCAGTTTAAAGACAGGGGTTCGTGAAAAACTGTTTTTT; CDR3 protein: CASSLKTGVREKLFF
D gene: NA; clone size: NA; V gene: TRBV7-9; J gene: TRBJ2-1; CDR3 DNA: TGTGCCAGCAGCTTAGGGCAGGGGCTACCTAACAATGAGCAGTTCTTC; CDR3 protein: CASSLGQGLPNNEQFF
D gene: NA; clone size: NA; V gene: TRBV30; J gene: TRBJ1-6; CDR3 DNA: TGTGCCTGGAAAGCGGACCAGGGAGGTGCCCTCCACTTT; CDR3 protein: CAWKADQGGALHF
D gene: NA; clone size: NA; V gene: TRBV20-1; J gene: TRBJ2-5; CDR3 DNA: TGCAGTGCTCCTAAGCAGACCCAGTACTTC; CDR3 protein: CSAPKQTQYF
D gene: TRBD1; clone size: NA; V gene: TRBV9; J gene: TRBJ1-3; CDR3 DNA: TGTGCCAGCAGCCCTCAGGGGGGTGGAAACACCATATATTTT; CDR3 protein: CASSPQGGGNTIYF
D gene: TRBD1; clone size: once; V gene: TRBV11-2; J gene: TRBJ1-1; CDR3 DNA: TGTGCCAGCAGCTTTACCCCGACAGGGGCTAACACTGAAGCTTTCTTT; CDR3 protein: CASSFTPTGANTEAFF
D gene: TRBD2; clone size: NA; V gene: TRBV18; J gene: TRBJ2-1; CDR3 DNA: TGTGCCAGCTCACCAATTACGACTAGCGGGACCTACAATGAGCAGTTCTTC; CDR3 protein: CASSPITTSGTYNEQFF
D gene: NA; clone size: NA; V gene: TRBV10-2; J gene: TRBJ2-3; CDR3 DNA: TGCGCCAGCAGCGGAGGGGTACTACTCACAGATACGCAGTATTTT; CDR3 protein: CASSGGVLLTDTQYF
D gene: TRBD1; clone size: few; V gene: TRBV6-6; J gene: TRBJ1-1; CDR3 DNA: TGTGCCAGTCGAACGACAGGGGGAACGAACACTGAAGCTTTCTTT; CDR3 protein: CASRTTGGTNTEAFF
D gene: NA; clone size: NA; V gene: TRBV15; J gene: TRBJ1-2; CDR3 DNA: TGTGCCACCAGCAGAGATTTAATGGTTCAGTCCTATGGCTACACCTTC; CDR3 protein: CATSRDLMVQSYGYTF
D gene: NA; clone size: NA; V gene: TRBV6-5; J gene: TRBJ1-2; CDR3 DNA: TGTGCCAGCACCCTCATGGCAGGGGACTATGGCTACACCTTC; CDR3 protein: CASTLMAGDYGYTF